This T cell receptor beta chain stems from a study of OX40 agonist ivuxolimab in advanced cancers. Context from the whole study: Ivuxolimab, which targeted the costimulatory receptor OX40 (CD134), was an agonistic, fully human IgG2 monoclonal antibody. Of the 50 or so patients in dose escalation, around 19 had hepatocellular carcinoma, approximately 15 had melanoma, 9 had renal cell carcinoma and 9 had head and neck cancer. Peripheral TCRbeta sequencing was intended to test whether TCR sequence diversity was altered and clonal T-cell expansion was caused by ivuxolimab. Patients were allowed to have had prior anti-PD-1, anti-PD-L1 or anti-CTLA-4 therapy, and approximately 43% of the dose-escalation patients had previously received checkpoint inhibitors. Three dose-escalation patients achieved partial responses, one with hepatocellular carcinoma and two with cutaneous melanoma. Intravenous ivuxolimab was administered to patients every 2 weeks at six dose levels: 0.01, 0.1, 0.3, 1.5, 3 and 10 mg/kg. The monotherapy dose-escalation portion (N ≈ 55 patients) of the phase I ivuxolimab trial is reported in the paper. The dose-escalation cohort was roughly 83% male with a mean age of about 65 years, ranging from roughly 20 to 80. The paper as a whole reports these results and caveats: Clonal expansion of both CD4+ and CD8+ blood T cells was observed from baseline to week 6 at doses 0.1 to 3.0 mg/kg. After ivuxolimab, more expanded clones were found on average in CD8+ T cells than in CD4+ T cells. In the 0.1-3.0 mg/kg groups, partial responders had among the lowest normalized peripheral clonal expansion, particularly in CD8+ T cells. Low levels of normalized T-cell clonal expansion were also seen in some nonresponding patients. The antigen specificity of the clonally expanded peripheral T cells was not determined.

In the case of this clone: Its antigen is still unknown. No quality values exist for individual bases; no much larger clone is one base distant.

Patients with a history of autoimmune disease or receiving systemic immunosuppression were excluded from the trial. In every dose cohort, peripheral blood was drawn for TCR sequencing at baseline, cycle 4 day 1, and cycle 7 day 1. The samples were taken from a phase I, first-in-human, multicenter, open-label dose-escalation trial of ivuxolimab. Adults with locally advanced or metastatic head and neck squamous cell, hepatocellular, melanoma or renal cell carcinoma were enrolled in the trial. Before TCR sequencing, CD4+ and CD8+ T cells were separately sorted from peripheral blood. For sequencing of the TCRbeta CDR3 region, genomic DNA was extracted from the sorted cells. The immunoSEQ Assay was used to sequence the TCRbeta CDR3 regions. TCRdb provides this immuneACCESS table in a form limited to in-frame rearrangements. Some clones are lacking; in checked studies, under half of them reflect an unresolved V gene, and why the rest are absent is not known. The sample table contains fewer than 85,000 clones; only one count was recorded for 80% to 90% of them. Around 0.73% of the sample is in the top ten clones.

CDR1 is given as SGHNT and CDR2 as YYREEE, both from the germline V gene (reference sequence). There are 14 amino acids in the CDR3, from cysteine to phenylalanine inclusive. Only the CDR3 region is kept as DNA, spanning 42 bases read in frame from base 1. V lost 2 bases and J lost 5 bases, and the count of bases not matched to a germline gene is 3. The sequence is built from TRBV5-4 and TRBJ2-1; a stretch of 8 junction bases matches TRBD2. Here the sequenced sample was CD4+ or CD8+ T cells sorted from blood, taken in a trial of the OX40 agonist ivuxolimab. The TCR originated in an adult with an advanced solid tumor such as melanoma, head and neck, liver or kidney cancer. The sequence in DNA is TGTGCCAGCAGCTTTGGGACTAGGGACAATGAGCAGTTCTTC. Its translation is CASSFGTRDNEQFF.